This entry lists 12 T cell receptor beta chains sequenced from one sample in a study of regulatory T cells in long-lasting Graves disease. With iRepertoire HTBI primers and Arm-PCR of CDR3 regions, TCR beta libraries were built. TCRdb reprocessed the multiplex PCR reads via MiXCR and lists one record per CDR3 protein. Among 400,000 to 500,000 distinct CDR3 sequences, 12% to 15% were seen once, and the ten largest hold roughly 18%. Regarding time point: newly diagnosed GD, antithyroid drugs for less than 3 months. The TCR library was made from RNA that had been extracted from PBMCs in TRIzol. This sample was shared with a second study, whose subject was T cells in Graves' hyperthyroidism and ophthalmopathy.

The material sequenced was peripheral blood mononuclear cells (PBMCs), taken at new diagnosis, from a patient treated with antithyroid drugs. These receptors were collected from a woman between 45 and 60 years old with Graves disease.

This clonotype was recorded many times. The chain links TRBV19 to TRBJ2-1; 12 bases are a match to TRBD2. The CDR3 sequence is 19 residues long. With V trimmed by 5 bases and J by 3 bases, 14 bases remained unmatched. The V gene's germline CDR1 is LNHDA and CDR2 SQIVND (reference sequence). The CDR3 reads CASSPHQPWTSGIYNEQFF. The CDR3 nucleotides read TGTGCCAGTAGTCCCCACCAGCCGTGGACTAGCGGGATCTACAATGAGCAGTTCTTC. Based on the CDR3 plus reference TRBV19 and TRBJ2-1, the full variable domain is DGGITQSPKYLFRKEGQNVTLSCEQNLNHDAMYWYRQDPGQGLRLIYYSQIVNDFQKGDIAEGYSVSREKKESFPLTVTSAQKNPTAFYLCASSPHQPWTSGIYNEQFFGPGTRLTVL.

This clonotype was recorded at least ten times. This chain uses TRBV7-2 with TRBJ2-5; maybe TRBD2 (6 bases). The CDR3 sequence is 14 residues long. Germline V gene data show CDR1 as SGHTA and CDR2 as FQGNSA. V was clipped by 2 bases and J by 5 bases, with 12 bases between them. As DNA, the CDR3 is TGTGCCAGCAGCTTATACCAAGGGAGGGAGACCCAGTACTTC. Residues: CASSLYQGRETQYF.

This clonotype was seen more than once but under ten times. V usage is TRBV6-2 or TRBV6-3 and J usage is TRBJ2-5, with TRBD1 as a possible D gene (5 bases). Germline CDR1 MNHEY, CDR2 SVGEGT. This CDR3 spans 15 amino acids. V dropped 8 bases and J dropped 2 bases, with 18 bases sitting between them. The CDR3 DNA reads TGTGCCAGCGCCAGGGCCGAATCTGATCAAGAGACCCAGTACTTC. Protein product: CASARAESDQETQYF.

This clonotype was observed at least ten times. CDR3 DNA sequence: TGTGCCAGCAGAGAAGGTGGGAACACTGAAGCTTTCTTT. Amino acid sequence: CASREGGNTEAFF. V and J are TRBV12-3 or TRBV12-4 and TRBJ1-1; D gene uncertain. This CDR3 region has 13 residues. V was shortened by 6 bases and J by 1 base, with 9 bases between the two germline ends.

The sample holds many counts of this clonotype. This chain joins TRBV28 and TRBJ2-2; 11 bases are shared with TRBD2. CDR3 length equals 18 residues. Trimming took 9 bases from V and 0 from J; bases not matched to a gene: 12. CDR1 is MDHEN and CDR2 is SYDVKM in the germline V gene. CDR3 in amino acids: CASSPASGRFANTGELFF. The CDR3 coding sequence is TGTGCCAGTTCGCCGGCTAGCGGGAGGTTCGCGAACACCGGGGAGCTGTTTTTT. Supplemented by reference TRBV28 and TRBJ2-2, the full variable domain reads DVKVTQSSRYLVKRTGEKVFLECVQDMDHENMFWYRQDPGLGLRLIYFSYDVKMKEKGDIPEGYSVSREKKERFSLILESASTNQTSMYLCASSPASGRFANTGELFFGEGSRLTVL.

Details on this clonotype: Only one base separates this from a far larger clonotype, so it likely reflects a read error. The chain employs TRBV7-9 and TRBJ2-1, with no clear D. The J call may be wrong; the DNA end is better matched by TRBJ2-5. The CDR3 loop spans 13 amino acids. CDR1 SEHNR and CDR2 FQNEAQ come from the germline V gene (reference sequence). The CDR3 reads CASSATVGVTQYF. CDR3 DNA sequence: TGTGCCAGCAGCGCAACGGTAGGAGTGACCCAGTACTTC.

This clonotype showed up just a few times. The germline gene is not matched at one end of the junction; a read error may be the cause. This chain uses TRBV7-3 with TRBJ2-3; maybe TRBD1 (5 bases). The CDR3 is made up of 13 amino acids. Germline values: CDR1 SGHTA, CDR2 FQGTGA. CDR3 sequence: CASSPRGTGTQYF. CDR3 nucleotide sequence: TGTGCCAGCAGCCCTAGGGGCACAGGTACGCAGTATTTT.

This clonotype was detected ten times or more. The chain recombines TRBV7-8 with TRBJ2-7, with D perhaps TRBD2 (6 bases). The germline V and J ends were trimmed by 5 bases and 11 bases, with 25 bases remaining between them. Germline CDR1 and CDR2: SGHVS and FQNEAQ. This CDR3 is built from 15 residues. The CDR3 DNA reads TGTGCCAGCAGCGGATCGGGGGTGCGCCTTCTGGGGGAGTACTTC. It translates to CASSGSGVRLLGEYF. The whole variable domain, remainder taken from reference TRBV7-8 and TRBJ2-7, is GAGVSQSPRYKVAKRGQDVALRCDPISGHVSLFWYQQALGQGPEFLTYFQNEAQLDKSGLPSDRFFAERPEGSVSTLKIQRTQQEDSAVYLCASSGSGVRLLGEYFGPGTRLTVT.

Comment on this clonotype: A much bigger clone sits one base away, suggesting this may be a read error. The CDR3 DNA is TGTGCCAGCACCGTGCGGTGGGAGTACACCGGGGGGCTGTTTTTT. It codes for CASTVRWEYTGGLFF. The chain links TRBV12-3 or TRBV12-4 to TRBJ2-2, with D possibly TRBD2 on 6 matching bases. The CDR3 runs 15 residues.

This clonotype was counted ten times or more. This chain uses TRBV3-1 with TRBJ1-1; D is unclear. Trimming shortened V by 0 bases and J by 1 base, and 6 bases separated the two germline ends. Germline V gene sequence: CDR1 LGHDT, CDR2 YNNKEL (reference sequence). The CDR3 is made up of 14 amino acids. CDR3 DNA sequence: TGTGCCAGCAGCCAAGATCTCGAGAACACTGAAGCTTTCTTT. This translates into CASSQDLENTEAFF. The whole variable domain, filled in from reference TRBV3-1 and TRBJ1-1, reads DTAVSQTPKYLVTQMGNDKSIKCEQNLGHDTMYWYKQDSKKFLKIMFSYNNKELIINETVPNRFSPKSPDKAHLNLHINSLELGDSAVYFCASSQDLENTEAFFGQGTRLTVV.

This chain connects TRBV10-3 to TRBJ2-3; 8 nucleotides match TRBD2. Trimming cost V 6 bases and J 4 bases; bases outside gene matches: 9. The CDR3 has 15 residues. Germline-derived CDR1 and CDR2 are ENHRY and SYGVKD. The CDR3 DNA sequence: TGTGCCATCAGCCCCAAGCGGGAGAACGCAGATACGCAGTATTTT. Residues: CAISPKRENADTQYF.

The sample holds many counts of this clonotype. The rearrangement joins TRBV20-1 to TRBJ2-1; 9 nucleotides match TRBD1. Per the germline V gene, CDR1 is DFQATT and CDR2 is SNEGSKA (reference sequence). The CDR3 is 15 residues long. Trimming took 0 bases from V and 8 from J; bases not matched to a gene: 8. The chain's CDR3 is CSARDPTGQGDEQFF. CDR3 DNA: TGCAGTGCTAGAGATCCAACGGGACAGGGCGATGAGCAGTTCTTC.